This T cell receptor beta chain comes out of a study of blood T cell repertoires in COVID-19. Study context: Samples representing acute and convalescent COVID-19 were sourced from the United States, Italy and Spain. T cells, B-cell-depleted T cells, or PBMCs supplied cDNA or gDNA.

Trimming removed 6 bases from V and 12 bases from J; junction bases left unmatched: 5. The CDR3 is 12 amino acids. Authors' data handling: From reference gene primer amplification, estimates of nucleated cell counts were derived. The protocol was immunoSEQ multiplex PCR, while the TCRdb copy is restricted to in-frame clones and leaves out a portion. The V and J calls and clone size come from that table; D and trimming were worked out from the DNA. The data hold fewer than 350,000 clones, with 85% observed a single time. Exposed participants came across a COVID-19 case within 2 weeks before study entry.

The receptor comes from a woman in her 30s who had been exposed to COVID-19. The chain has TRBV12-3 or TRBV12-4 and TRBJ2-1; TRBD2 matches at 10 bases. The source material was PBMCs or T cells enriched from blood (not recorded which). In DNA, the CDR3 is TGTGCCAGCAGCCCCGGACTAGCGGCGCAGTTCTTC. This sequence encodes CASSPGLAAQFF.